Each of the 23 T cell receptor beta chains below was sequenced from the same sample in a study of a mutant IDH1 vaccine in newly diagnosed glioma. Here immunoSEQ multiplex PCR was the method, and the copy in TCRdb shows in-frame clones only, minus some. The sample holds some 35,000 clones, about four fifths seen once. Time point reported: week 5, during vaccination. One vaccine dose held 300 ug of mutant IDH1 20-mer peptide and came with topical imiquimod. Their antigen targets remain unknown. The sequencing here drew on PBMCs, taken from a glioma patient whose treatment included an IDH1 peptide vaccine. The receptors here all came from a man aged 45-65 years with glioma.

The chain carries TRBV28 and TRBJ1-2; no firm D call. Germline assignment: CDR1 MDHEN and CDR2 SYDVKM. The CDR3 extends over 15 amino acids. Deletions cut 2 bases from V and 8 bases from J, with 18 bases between. This CDR3 reads CASSLAAGGLGGYTF. CDR3 bases: TGTGCCAGCAGTTTAGCCGCCGGCGGCTTGGGGGGCTACACCTTC.

The genes are TRBV14 and TRBJ1-1; D is perhaps TRBD1 (6 bases). Germline V gives CDR1 SGHDN, CDR2 FVKESK. CDR3 size: 13 residues. V dropped 8 bases and J dropped 1 base, with 11 bases sitting between them. Here the CDR3 reads CASARGANTEAFF. The CDR3 bases are TGTGCCAGCGCGAGGGGGGCGAACACTGAAGCTTTCTTT.

The rearrangement joins TRBV27 to TRBJ2-7; D unresolved. From germline, CDR1 is MNHEY and CDR2 SMNVEV (reference sequence). This CDR3 comprises 14 residues. The V end lost 0 bases, the J end lost 6 bases, and 12 bases lay between the germline ends. The CDR3: CASSLSRLPLEQYF. As DNA, the CDR3 is TGTGCCAGCAGTTTATCTAGGCTTCCTCTCGAGCAGTACTTC.

This chain links TRBV9 with TRBJ1-6; tentative D call: TRBD1 (5 bases). The CDR3 consists of 15 residues. V shed 3 bases and J shed 9 bases, with 16 bases lying between them. Germline CDR1 is SGDLS and CDR2 is YYNGEE. The CDR3 DNA follows: TGTGCCAGCAGCGGGCCGGGACCGAAGGCTTCACCCCTCCACTTT. Translation gives CASSGPGPKASPLHF. The full variable domain, with the rest looked up from reference TRBV9 and TRBJ1-6, is DSGVTQTPKHLITATGQRVTLRCSPRSGDLSVYWYQQSLDQGLQFLIQYYNGEERAKGNILERFSAQQFPDLHSELNLSSLELGDSALYFCASSGPGPKASPLHFGNGTRLTVT.

The sample holds a few counts of this clone. The gene calls are TRBV4-1 and TRBJ1-2; D is unresolved. The germline gives CDR1 MGHRA, CDR2 YSYEKL. Between the trimmed V and J ends, which lost 0 bases and 8 bases, there was a span of 13 bases. The CDR3 consists of 14 residues. The CDR3 loop is CASSQEGIWTGYTF. CDR3 nucleotides: TGCGCCAGCAGCCAAGAGGGGATCTGGACGGGCTACACCTTC.

The gene calls are TRBV7-2 and TRBJ2-2; no definite D call. V lost 4 bases to trimming and J lost 2 bases, with 17 bases between them. The CDR3 length is 17 residues. Germline CDR1 reads SGHTA; CDR2 reads FQGNSA. The CDR3 protein is CASSSRHLGANTGELFF. In nucleotides, the CDR3 is TGTGCCAGCAGCTCGAGACACCTCGGAGCAAACACCGGGGAGCTGTTTTTT.

The CDR3 nucleotides are TGCGCCAGCAGCTTGGGTACCGACTCTGCAACTAATGAAAAACTGTTTTTT. Residues: CASSLGTDSATNEKLFF. The chain has TRBV5-1 and TRBJ1-4, with D unclear. Germline V CDR1 and CDR2: SGHRS, YFSETQ. The V and J ends lost 0 bases and 0 bases respectively, with 12 bases between them. The CDR3 covers 17 residues.

The CDR3 reads CASSWGTVGRNTEAFF. CDR3 coding DNA: TGTGCCAGCAGTTGGGGGACAGTAGGCAGGAACACTGAAGCTTTCTTT. This chain links TRBV27 with TRBJ1-1; 7 positions agree with TRBD1. The CDR3 loop spans 16 amino acids. The germline V gene has CDR1 MNHEY and CDR2 SMNVEV (reference sequence). V lost 4 bases to trimming and J lost 1 base; unmatched junction nucleotides: 9.

This chain connects TRBV7-8 to TRBJ2-5; D uncertain. Trimming left V 6 bases short and J 3 bases short, with 14 bases between. There are 14 residues in the CDR3. The germline V gene encodes CDR1 SGHVS and CDR2 FQNEAQ. The DNA for the CDR3 is TGTGCCAGCAGTGTTAGGTGGCTTGAAGAGACCCAGTACTTC. Translation gives CASSVRWLEETQYF.

This clone was counted once. The chain couples TRBV29-1 to TRBJ2-1, with D perhaps TRBD2 (6 bases). CDR1 and CDR2 (germline): SQVTM, ANQGSEA. There are 13 residues in the CDR3. V shed 6 bases and J shed 6 bases, with 15 bases lying between them. CDR3 DNA: TGCAGCGTCGCGGGACTTTTCCCCAATGAGCAGTTCTTC. Translation gives CSVAGLFPNEQFF.

This clone was seen only a few times. V usage is TRBV5-1 and J usage is TRBJ2-7, with TRBD1 matching over 9 bases. CDR1 and CDR2 from the germline V gene are SGHRS and YFSETQ. V trimming: 2 bases; J trimming: 7 bases; junction bases outside the gene matches: 4. This CDR3 spans 13 amino acids. CDR3 nucleotides: TGCGCCAGCAGCTTCGGGACAGGGAGTGAGCAGTACTTC. Amino acids: CASSFGTGSEQYF.

The rearrangement joins TRBV7-9 to TRBJ1-2; 8 bases map to TRBD1. This CDR3 is built from 14 residues. V was clipped by 6 bases and J by 7 bases; unmatched bases: 10. Germline CDR1 reads SEHNR; CDR2 reads FQNEAQ (reference sequence). As DNA, the CDR3 is TGTGCCAGCAGGGTCGACAGGGGCGGCGGTGGCTACACCTTC. This encodes CASRVDRGGGGYTF.

This sequence joins TRBV30 and TRBJ1-3; D possibly corresponds to TRBD1 (5 bases). Germline CDR1 and CDR2: GTSNPN and SVGIG (reference sequence). Trimming pared 0 bases from V and 0 bases from J, leaving 9 bases between. This CDR3 spans 15 amino acids. The CDR3 loop reads CAWSVRGSSGNTIYF. The DNA of the CDR3 is TGTGCCTGGAGTGTACGGGGCAGCTCTGGAAACACCATATATTTT. Full variable domain (missing parts from reference TRBV30 and TRBJ1-3): SQTIHQWPATLVQPVGSPLSLECTVEGTSNPNLYWYRQAAGRGLQLLFYSVGIGQISSEVPQNLSASRPQDRQFILSSKKLLLSDSGFYLCAWSVRGSSGNTIYFGEGSWLTVV.

This clone appeared a single time. The V and J genes are TRBV5-4 and TRBJ2-4, with TRBD2 matching 8 bases. CDR3 length equals 14 residues. Germline CDR1 reads SGHNT; CDR2 reads YYREEE (reference sequence). V lost 4 bases and J lost 4; bases outside the gene matches: 4. As DNA, the CDR3 is TGTGCCAGCAGCCCGGGACTAGAAAAAAACATTCAGTACTTC. Its protein product is CASSPGLEKNIQYF. Full variable domain (missing parts from reference TRBV5-4 and TRBJ2-4): ETGVTQSPTHLIKTRGQQVTLRCSSQSGHNTVSWYQQALGQGPQFIFQYYREEENGRGNFPPRFSGLQFPNYSSELNVNALELDDSALYLCASSPGLEKNIQYFGAGTRLSVL.

V gene TRBV11-2 combines with J gene TRBJ1-2, with D maybe TRBD1 (5 bases). V lost 4 bases and J 7 bases, leaving 10 bases between the germline ends. Per the germline V gene, CDR1 is SGHAT and CDR2 is FQNNGV. The CDR3 loop spans 12 amino acids. The CDR3 region is CASSSEGLGYTF. The CDR3 DNA reads as TGTGCCAGCAGCTCAGAGGGGCTTGGCTACACCTTC. The variable domain in full, with the rest retrieved from reference TRBV11-2 and TRBJ1-2, is EAGVAQSPRYKIIEKRQSVAFWCNPISGHATLYWYQQILGQGPKLLIQFQNNGVVDDSQLPKDRFSAERLKGVDSTLKIQPAKLEDSAVYLCASSSEGLGYTFGSGTRLTVV.

The J gene is TRBJ2-2, the V gene TRBV6-6, with TRBD1 as a possible D gene (8 bases). This CDR3 has 15 amino acids. The germline V gene has CDR1 MNHNY and CDR2 SVGAGI (reference sequence). V shed 6 bases and J shed 6 bases, with 17 bases lying between them. The CDR3 DNA reads TGTGCCAGCAGCCGACAGGGGAGGGAAGCCGGGGAGCTGTTTTTT. Its protein is CASSRQGREAGELFF.

V is TRBV5-1 and J is TRBJ1-3, with D perhaps matching TRBD1 (5 bases). V lost 3 bases to trimming and J lost 0 bases, with 19 bases between them. Germline V CDR1 and CDR2: SGHRS, YFSETQ. This CDR3 is built from 18 residues. The CDR3 region has the DNA TGCGCCAGCAGCTCGGCCTCCGGGACGCCGAGCTCTGGAAACACCATATATTTT. The encoded protein is CASSSASGTPSSGNTIYF.

The V and J genes are TRBV7-2 and TRBJ2-7; 9 bases are shared with TRBD2. This CDR3 comprises 15 residues. With V trimmed by 4 bases and J by 4 bases, 8 bases remained unmatched. Germline CDR1 reads SGHTA; CDR2 reads FQGNSA. CDR3 in DNA: TGTGCCAGCAGCTCAAGCGGGAGGCAGGAATACGAGCAGTACTTC. Its protein is CASSSSGRQEYEQYF.

The chain recombines TRBV5-1 with TRBJ2-6; D is uncertain. This CDR3 contains 13 residues. Germline loops: CDR1 SGHRS, CDR2 YFSETQ. Trimming shortened V by 3 bases and J by 2 bases, and 3 bases separated the two germline ends. The CDR3 DNA reads as TGCGCCAGCAGCTCGCCTGGGGCCAACGTCCTGACTTTC. Translated, it gives CASSSPGANVLTF.

The genes are TRBV2 and TRBJ1-5; D is ambiguous. Trimming stripped 6 bases from V and 4 bases from J, with 10 bases between. Germline V gene lookup returns CDR1 SNHLY and CDR2 FYNNEI. The CDR3 is 13 amino acids. CDR3 loop: CASSITVNQPQHF. The CDR3 DNA reads as TGTGCCAGCAGCATTACAGTAAATCAGCCCCAGCATTTT.

V gene TRBV6-6 combines with J gene TRBJ1-1; possible D gene TRBD1, 5 bases. The ends were cut back, 6 bases at V and 7 bases at J, with 12 bases in the middle. CDR1 and CDR2 from the germline V gene are MNHNY and SVGAGI (reference sequence). The CDR3 runs to 12 residues. The DNA of the CDR3 is TGTGCCAGCAGCAGCTGGGGGGTTGAAGCTTTCTTT. Translating it yields CASSSWGVEAFF.

The gene calls are TRBV25-1 and TRBJ2-1, with TRBD2 identical over 9 bases. Trimming cost V 6 bases and J 1 base; bases outside gene matches: 4. Germline assignment: CDR1 MGHDK and CDR2 SYGVNS. The CDR3 has 15 residues. The CDR3 protein is CASSLGLASYNEQFF. As DNA, the CDR3 is TGTGCCAGCAGCCTGGGACTAGCATCCTACAATGAGCAGTTCTTC. Looking up the rest from reference TRBV25-1 and TRBJ2-1 gives the full variable domain: EADIYQTPRYLVIGTGKKITLECSQTMGHDKMYWYQQDPGMELHLIHYSYGVNSTEKGDLSSESTVSRIRTEHFPLTLESARPSHTSQYLCASSLGLASYNEQFFGPGTRLTVL.

J is TRBJ2-3 and V is TRBV15; TRBD2 is a possible D gene (5 bases). The CDR3 sequence is 14 residues long. V shed 0 bases and J shed 3 bases, with 7 bases lying between them. Germline V gene sequence: CDR1 LNHNV, CDR2 YYDKDF (reference sequence). CDR3: CATSRDRLTDTQYF. CDR3 sequence (DNA): TGTGCCACCAGCAGAGACCGACTAACAGATACGCAGTATTTT.